This T cell receptor (beta chain) was recorded in a study of coeliac disease. Trimming stripped 3 bases from V and 3 bases from J, with 17 bases between. Germline V gene lookup returns CDR1 GTSNPN and CDR2 SVGIG (reference sequence). This CDR3 has 15 amino acids. This table comes from immunoSEQ multiplex PCR, and its TCRdb copy is limited to in-frame clones, with some not included. The sample carries roughly 7,300 clones, about 60% recorded once. Concerning this clone itself: The antigen is undetermined.

The study's findings and limits: In active celiac disease, intraepithelial and lamina propria TRB and TRG repertoires were less clonal than controls.

The sequencing input was lamina propria lymphocytes from the gut. The TCR sequence derives from a woman between 55 and 75 years old with active celiac disease. V is TRBV30 and J is TRBJ1-2; tentatively, D is TRBD1 (5 bases). DNA for the CDR3: TGTGCCTGGAGCCCTATTGACAGTCGATACTATGGCTACACCTTC. Its protein is CAWSPIDSRYYGYTF.